This is a list of T cell receptor beta chains from one sample in a study of regulatory T cells in long-lasting Graves disease. TCRdb redid the calling of the multiplex PCR reads with MiXCR, one entry per CDR3 protein. Of roughly 420,000 distinct CDR3 sequences in the sample, 12% to 15% are singletons; the top ten hold roughly a sixth. This sample was also put to use in a study of T cells in Graves' hyperthyroidism and ophthalmopathy.

The sequencing here drew on peripheral blood mononuclear cells (PBMCs), taken at new diagnosis, from a patient treated with antithyroid drugs. These receptors were obtained from a woman in her fifties or sixties with Graves disease. CDR3s include the opening cysteine and the closing phenylalanine or tryptophan. Each record gives: CDR3 DNA, CDR3 protein, D gene, clone size, J gene, V gene. A D gene is named only where the DNA matches it firmly. The size entry is marked missing in some rows and otherwise reads once, few, many or a size class.

DNA: TGTGCCTGGAGTTCCGTAGCGGTGAAAGAGACCCAGTACTTC
CDR3: CAWSSVAVKETQYF
D: NA
size: NA
J: TRBJ2-5
V: TRBV30

DNA: TGCGCCAGCAGCTTAGGGCGGGAAGCAGAGACCCAGTACTTC
CDR3: CASSLGREAETQYF
D: NA
size: NA
J: TRBJ2-5
V: TRBV5-1

DNA: TGCGCCAGCAGACCCGTCCAGACCACCTACGAGCAGTACTTC
CDR3: CASRPVQTTYEQYF
D: NA
size: few
J: TRBJ2-7
V: TRBV5-1

DNA: TGTGCCAGCAGCCAAGATACTGGGACAGGGCATGGCTACACCTTC
CDR3: CASSQDTGTGHGYTF
D: TRBD1
size: NA
J: TRBJ1-2
V: TRBV3-1

DNA: TGCAGTGCTAGTAACAGGGTTAGCAATCAGCCCCAGCATTTT
CDR3: CSASNRVSNQPQHF
D: NA
size: many
J: TRBJ1-5
V: TRBV20-1

DNA: TGCAGTGCTAGCGCCGGATTCGTTGGTTTCGAGCAGTACTTC
CDR3: CSASAGFVGFEQYF
D: NA
size: few
J: TRBJ2-7
V: TRBV20-1

DNA: TGTGCCAGCAGTTTATTCGGGGACGAAAAACTGTTTTTT
CDR3: CASSLFGDEKLFF
D: NA
size: few
J: TRBJ1-4
V: TRBV27

DNA: TGTGCCAGCAGCTTATATGGTTGGGCATTAGAGAGCGGGATGGGCAATGAGCAGTTCTTC
CDR3: CASSLYGWALESGMGNEQFF
D: TRBD2
size: NA
J: TRBJ2-1
V: TRBV11-2

DNA: TGTGCCAGCAGCTCGTGGGGTTCTCTCGAGCAGTACTTC
CDR3: CASSSWGSLEQYF
D: NA
size: many
J: TRBJ2-7
V: TRBV7-9

DNA: TGCGCCAGCAGCCCCGGAGCGGGAAGAAATGAGCAGTTCTTC
CDR3: CASSPGAGRNEQFF
D: TRBD2
size: many
J: TRBJ2-1
V: TRBV5-1

DNA: TGCGCCAGCAGGACGAGGGACTACACCGGGGAGCTGTTTTTT
CDR3: CASRTRDYTGELFF
D: NA
size: NA
J: TRBJ2-2
V: TRBV10-2

DNA: TGTGCCAGCAGCTTGTTCGGCCAGGTACAAGAGACCCAGTACTTC
CDR3: CASSLFGQVQETQYF
D: NA
size: NA
J: TRBJ2-5
V: TRBV5-4

DNA: TGCAGCGCCACGGGGACAGGAGATACCTTCTATGGCTACACCTTC
CDR3: CSATGTGDTFYGYTF
D: TRBD1
size: NA
J: TRBJ1-2
V: TRBV29-1

DNA: TGTGCCAGCAGCGTAGATGGGACGCAAACCTATGGCTACACCTTC
CDR3: CASSVDGTQTYGYTF
D: NA
size: many
J: TRBJ1-2
V: TRBV9

DNA: TGTGCCATCGGACCCCGGGACACGAGGGAGACCCAGTACTTC
CDR3: CAIGPRDTRETQYF
D: NA
size: many
J: TRBJ2-5
V: TRBV10-3

DNA: TGTGCCTGGAATGGTGAAAAACTGTTTTTT
CDR3: CAWNGEKLFF
D: NA
size: NA
J: TRBJ1-4
V: TRBV30

DNA: TGCAGTGCTAGAAAGGGGGTAGAAGCTTTCTTT
CDR3: CSARKGVEAFF
D: NA
size: many
J: TRBJ1-1
V: TRBV20-1

DNA: TGCAGTGCTGGAGATATGAGGCTCGGCGGATCCAAAAACATTCAGTACTTC
CDR3: CSAGDMRLGGSKNIQYF
D: NA
size: NA
J: TRBJ2-4
V: TRBV20-1

DNA: TGCGCCAGCAGCTTTTTGGGGACTAGCGGGAGGGTATCCTACGAGCAGTACTTC
CDR3: CASSFLGTSGRVSYEQYF
D: TRBD2
size: NA
J: TRBJ2-7
V: TRBV5-1

DNA: TGTGCCAGCAGAAGGCCGGGGGCCTGGTACAATGAGCAGTTCTTC
CDR3: CASRRPGAWYNEQFF
D: NA
size: many
J: TRBJ2-1
V: TRBV11-2

DNA: TGTGCCAGCAGTTTTCGGCAGGGGGCTAGCACAGATACGCAGTATTTT
CDR3: CASSFRQGASTDTQYF
D: TRBD1
size: many
J: TRBJ2-3
V: TRBV2

DNA: TGCAGTGCTACTTTAGACGGGACATGGCAAGAGACCCAGTACTTC
CDR3: CSATLDGTWQETQYF
D: NA
size: many
J: TRBJ2-5
V: TRBV20-1

DNA: TGCAGCGTACACCCGGGACAGGGATTTTACAATGAGCAGTTCTTC
CDR3: CSVHPGQGFYNEQFF
D: TRBD1
size: many
J: TRBJ2-1
V: TRBV29-1

DNA: TGTGCCAGCAGCACCCACTCAGATACGCAGTATTTT
CDR3: CASSTHSDTQYF
D: NA
size: many
J: TRBJ2-3
V: TRBV7-2

DNA: TGTGCCAGCAGTCAAACAGGGGGATATGGCTACACCTTC
CDR3: CASSQTGGYGYTF
D: TRBD1
size: many
J: TRBJ1-2
V: TRBV28

DNA: TGTGCCAGCAGCTACACGCGATTAGCCAAAAACATTCAGTACTTC
CDR3: CASSYTRLAKNIQYF
D: NA
size: many
J: TRBJ2-4
V: TRBV7-9

DNA: TGTGCCAGCAGTTTAGGGGCCGGGTCCGTCCATGAGGCCCAGTACTTC
CDR3: CASSLGAGSVHEAQYF
D: NA
size: few
J: TRBJ2-5
V: TRBV12-3/TRBV12-4

DNA: TGTGCCAGCAGTGAAAGGGCGGCAGACTGGAACACTGAAGCTTTCTTT
CDR3: CASSERAADWNTEAFF
D: NA
size: many
J: TRBJ1-1
V: TRBV2

DNA: TGTGCCAGCAGCTCGGCCTGGGGCGAGCAGTACTTC
CDR3: CASSSAWGEQYF
D: NA
size: many
J: TRBJ2-7
V: TRBV11-1

DNA: TGCGCCAGCAGCGGACAGCCTACCTACAATGAGCAGTTCTTC
CDR3: CASSGQPTYNEQFF
D: NA
size: NA
J: TRBJ2-1
V: TRBV27

DNA: TGTGCCAGCAGAAGTCAGTCTAGCACAGATACGCAGTATTTT
CDR3: CASRSQSSTDTQYF
D: NA
size: many
J: TRBJ2-3
V: TRBV28

DNA: TGTGCCAGCAGCCAAGGTCCCTGGACAGGGGGCACGAATTATGAGCAGTTCTTC
CDR3: CASSQGPWTGGTNYEQFF
D: TRBD1
size: many
J: TRBJ2-1
V: TRBV3-1

DNA: TGTGCCAGCAGCCAACCCCACTTATATGAGCAGTTCTTC
CDR3: CASSQPHLYEQFF
D: NA
size: NA
J: TRBJ2-1
V: TRBV4-1

DNA: TGTGCCAGCAGCCAAGGTTCACCAGCGAACCAAGAGACCCAGTACTTC
CDR3: CASSQGSPANQETQYF
D: NA
size: many
J: TRBJ2-5
V: TRBV3-1

DNA: TGTGCCAGCAGTTTCGACTGGAATCAGCCCCAGCATTTT
CDR3: CASSFDWNQPQHF
D: NA
size: many
J: TRBJ1-5
V: TRBV28

DNA: TGCGCCAGCAGCCCCGTCTCGGGGGGGAACAATGAGCAGTTCTTC
CDR3: CASSPVSGGNNEQFF
D: TRBD2
size: many
J: TRBJ2-1
V: TRBV5-1

DNA: TGCAGCACCGACCTGACAGGGGGGGTTGGAGATACGCAGTATTTT
CDR3: CSTDLTGGVGDTQYF
D: TRBD1
size: few
J: TRBJ2-3
V: TRBV29-1

DNA: TGTGCCAGCAGCTTATTGTGGCAGGATAATGAAAAACTGTTTTTT
CDR3: CASSLLWQDNEKLFF
D: NA
size: NA
J: TRBJ1-4
V: TRBV7-9

DNA: TGTGCCGGCACCTCGACTAGCGGGAACGTCAGCAACACAGATACGCAGTATTTT
CDR3: CAGTSTSGNVSNTDTQYF
D: TRBD2
size: few
J: TRBJ2-3
V: TRBV5-6